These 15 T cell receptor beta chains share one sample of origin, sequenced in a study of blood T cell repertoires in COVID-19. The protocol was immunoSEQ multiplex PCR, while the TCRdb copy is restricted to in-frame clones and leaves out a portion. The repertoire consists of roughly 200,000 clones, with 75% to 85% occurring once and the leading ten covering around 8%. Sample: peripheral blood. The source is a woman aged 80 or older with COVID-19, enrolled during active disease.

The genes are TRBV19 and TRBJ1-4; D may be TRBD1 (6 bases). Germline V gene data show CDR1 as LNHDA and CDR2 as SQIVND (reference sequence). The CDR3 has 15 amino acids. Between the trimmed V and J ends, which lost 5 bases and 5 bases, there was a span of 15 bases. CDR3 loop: CASSPDRIENEKLFF. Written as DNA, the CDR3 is TGTGCCAGTAGTCCCGACAGGATAGAAAATGAAAAACTGTTTTTT.

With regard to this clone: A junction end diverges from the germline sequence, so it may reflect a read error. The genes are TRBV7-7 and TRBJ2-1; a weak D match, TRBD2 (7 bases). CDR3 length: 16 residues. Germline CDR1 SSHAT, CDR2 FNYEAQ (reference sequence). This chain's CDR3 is CASSSGAAGVPNEQFF. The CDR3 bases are TGTGCTAGCAGTTCGGGGGCTGCGGGAGTTCCCAATGAGCAGTTCTTC.

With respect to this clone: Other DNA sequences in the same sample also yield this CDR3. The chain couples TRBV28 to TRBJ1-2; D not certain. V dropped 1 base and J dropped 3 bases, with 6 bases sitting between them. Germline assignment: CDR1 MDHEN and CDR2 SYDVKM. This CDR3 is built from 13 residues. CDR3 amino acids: CASSLSGYYGYTF. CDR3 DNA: TGTGCCAGCAGTTTATCGGGGTACTATGGCTACACCTTC.

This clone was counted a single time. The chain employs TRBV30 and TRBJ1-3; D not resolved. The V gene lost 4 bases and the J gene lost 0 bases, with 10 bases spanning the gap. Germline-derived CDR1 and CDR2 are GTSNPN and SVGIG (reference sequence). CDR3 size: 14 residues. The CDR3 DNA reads TGTGCCTGGACCCGCGAGGACTCTGGAAACACCATATATTTT. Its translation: CAWTREDSGNTIYF.

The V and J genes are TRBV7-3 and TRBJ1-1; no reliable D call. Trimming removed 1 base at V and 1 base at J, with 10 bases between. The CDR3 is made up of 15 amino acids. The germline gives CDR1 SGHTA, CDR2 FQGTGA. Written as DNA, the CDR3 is TGTGCCAGCAGCTTAATGGGCCAACCGAACACTGAAGCTTTCTTT. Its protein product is CASSLMGQPNTEAFF.

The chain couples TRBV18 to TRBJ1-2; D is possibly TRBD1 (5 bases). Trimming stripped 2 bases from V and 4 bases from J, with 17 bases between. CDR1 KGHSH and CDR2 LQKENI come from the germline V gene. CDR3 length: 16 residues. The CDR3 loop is CASSPEQAPKTYGYTF. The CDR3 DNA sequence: TGTGCCAGCTCACCAGAACAGGCACCAAAGACCTATGGCTACACCTTC.

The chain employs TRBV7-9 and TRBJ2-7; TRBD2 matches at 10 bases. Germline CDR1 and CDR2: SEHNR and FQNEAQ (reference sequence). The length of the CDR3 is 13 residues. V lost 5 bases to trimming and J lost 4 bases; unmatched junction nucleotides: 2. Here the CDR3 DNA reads TGTGCCAGCAGCGCTAGCGGGGGTTACGAGCAGTACTTC. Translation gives CASSASGGYEQYF.

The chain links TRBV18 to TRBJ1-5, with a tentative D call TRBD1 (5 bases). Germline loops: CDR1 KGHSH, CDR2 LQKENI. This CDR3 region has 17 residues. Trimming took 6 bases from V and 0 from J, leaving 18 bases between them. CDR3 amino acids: CASSLPRGGYSNQPQHF. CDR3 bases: TGTGCCAGCTCCCTGCCCCGGGGGGGTTATAGCAATCAGCCCCAGCATTTT. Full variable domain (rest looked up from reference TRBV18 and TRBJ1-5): NAGVMQNPRHLVRRRGQEARLRCSPMKGHSHVYWYRQLPEEGLKFMVYLQKENIIDESGMPKERFSAEFPKEGPSILRIQQVVRGDSAAYFCASSLPRGGYSNQPQHFGDGTRLSIL.

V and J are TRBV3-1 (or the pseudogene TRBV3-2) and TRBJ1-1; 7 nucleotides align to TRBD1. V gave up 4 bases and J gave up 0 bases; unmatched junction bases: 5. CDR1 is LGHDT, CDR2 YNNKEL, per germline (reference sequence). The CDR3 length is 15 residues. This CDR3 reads CASSRTGAMNTEAFF. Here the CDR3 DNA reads TGTGCCAGCAGCCGCACAGGGGCGATGAACACTGAAGCTTTCTTT.

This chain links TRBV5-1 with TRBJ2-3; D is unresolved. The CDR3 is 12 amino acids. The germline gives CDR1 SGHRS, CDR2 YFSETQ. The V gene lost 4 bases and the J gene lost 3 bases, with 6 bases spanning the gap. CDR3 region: CASSRATDTQYF. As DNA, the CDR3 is TGCGCCAGCAGCCGCGCTACAGATACGCAGTATTTT.

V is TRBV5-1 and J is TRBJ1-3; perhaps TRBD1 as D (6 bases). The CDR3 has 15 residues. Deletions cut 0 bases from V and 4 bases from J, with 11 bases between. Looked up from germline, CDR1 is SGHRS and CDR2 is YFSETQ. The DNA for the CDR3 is TGCGCCAGCAGCTTGGACGCCGGGACAGGAAACACCATATATTTT. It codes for CASSLDAGTGNTIYF.

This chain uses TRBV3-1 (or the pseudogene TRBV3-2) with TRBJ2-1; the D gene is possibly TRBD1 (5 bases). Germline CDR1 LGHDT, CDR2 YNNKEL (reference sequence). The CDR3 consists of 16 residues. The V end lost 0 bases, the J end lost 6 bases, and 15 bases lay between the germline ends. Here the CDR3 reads CASSQDRRGKPNEQFF. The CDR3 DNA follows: TGTGCCAGCAGCCAAGATAGAAGGGGAAAGCCCAATGAGCAGTTCTTC.

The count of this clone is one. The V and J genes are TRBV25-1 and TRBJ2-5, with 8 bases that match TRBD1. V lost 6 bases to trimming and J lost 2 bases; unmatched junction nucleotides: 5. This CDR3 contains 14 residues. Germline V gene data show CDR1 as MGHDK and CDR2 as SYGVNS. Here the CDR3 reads CASRSGQGQETQYF. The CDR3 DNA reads TGTGCCAGCAGGTCTGGACAGGGACAAGAGACCCAGTACTTC.

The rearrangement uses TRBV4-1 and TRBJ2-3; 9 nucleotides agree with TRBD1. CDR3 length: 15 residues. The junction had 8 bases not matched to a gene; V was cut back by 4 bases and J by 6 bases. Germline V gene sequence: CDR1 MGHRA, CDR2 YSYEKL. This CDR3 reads CASSPGDRVQDTQYF. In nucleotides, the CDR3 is TGCGCCAGCAGCCCCGGGGACAGGGTGCAGGATACGCAGTATTTT.

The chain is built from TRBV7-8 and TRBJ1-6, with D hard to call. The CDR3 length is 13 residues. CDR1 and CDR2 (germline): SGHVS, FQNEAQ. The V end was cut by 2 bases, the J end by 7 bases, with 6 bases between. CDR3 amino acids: CASSLLANSPLHF. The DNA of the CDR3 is TGTGCCAGCAGCTTATTGGCCAATTCACCCCTCCACTTT.